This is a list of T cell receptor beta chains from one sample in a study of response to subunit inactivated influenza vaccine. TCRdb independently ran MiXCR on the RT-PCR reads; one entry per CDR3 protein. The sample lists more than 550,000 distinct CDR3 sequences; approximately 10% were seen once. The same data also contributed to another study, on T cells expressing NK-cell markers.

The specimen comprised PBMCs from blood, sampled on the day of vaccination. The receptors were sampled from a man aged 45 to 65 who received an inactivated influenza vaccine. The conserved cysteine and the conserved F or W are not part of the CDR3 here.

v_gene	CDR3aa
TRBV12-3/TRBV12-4	ASSPYTGGEQF
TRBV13	ASSPDRDGTQY
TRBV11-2	ASSLDEQSEKLF
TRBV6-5	ASSYSWRGVHNEQF
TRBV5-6	ASTPWQMNTEAF
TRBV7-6	ASSSGGQGVLKLF
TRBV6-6	ASGQGQSPLH
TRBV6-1	ASSEVWGHYEQY
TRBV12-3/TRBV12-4	ASRFSDGTEAF
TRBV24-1	ATSDHINTGELF
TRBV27	ASSLSRGDSLTYGYT
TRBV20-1	SALPAYEQF
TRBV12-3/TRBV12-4	ASSSDVAGGFSYNEQF
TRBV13	ASSLMSGEWTGELF
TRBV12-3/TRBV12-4	ASSETSGGGKQY
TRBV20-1	SASSPRQPQH
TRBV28	ASSLGSAGSYEQY
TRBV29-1	SVTISDVGSTY
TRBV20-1	SATTSWAETQY
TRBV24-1	ATSAGRRANQPQH
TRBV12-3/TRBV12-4	ASSQSRNQPQH
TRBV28	ASSFVAGILLGETQY
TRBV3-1	ASGGWDRNTGELF
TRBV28	ASSLLGQGYTGELF
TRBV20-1	SARGLAGRYEQY
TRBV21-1	ASSNTHNEQF
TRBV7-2	ASSLERDPFETQY
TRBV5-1	ASSLEREGLDEQF
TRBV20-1	SARDSSGNQPQH